Following are 15 T cell receptor beta chains from one sample sequenced in a study of cytomegalovirus exposure and HLA in healthy donors. PCR was performed using 60 Vbeta and 13 Jbeta primers. Repertoires were generated with immunoSEQ multiplex PCR, while TCRdb's copy carries only in-frame clones and drops some. The sample contains 55,000 or so clones, 70% to 85% of which appear only once. Sequenced material: PBMCs. These receptors originate from a man aged 45 to 65 in good health and CMV-seronegative.

The sample holds a few counts of this clone. V is TRBV6-5 and J is TRBJ1-2; D remains ambiguous. There are 13 residues in the CDR3. Germline CDR1 and CDR2: MNHEY and SVGAGI. With 3 bases removed from V and 4 bases from J, the gap between germline ends came to 9 bases. Written as DNA, the CDR3 is TGTGCCAGCAGTTATTCGCAGGTCTATGGCTACACCTTC. Protein: CASSYSQVYGYTF.

The V call is TRBV7-9, the J call TRBJ2-1, with D possibly being TRBD2 (6 bases). V was cut by 3 bases and J by 9 bases, with 12 bases left in between. CDR3 length: 13 amino acids. From germline, CDR1 is SEHNR and CDR2 FQNEAQ (reference sequence). The CDR3 reads CASSFAGTGEQFF. The CDR3 DNA sequence: TGTGCCAGCAGCTTCGCGGGGACGGGTGAGCAGTTCTTC.

This clone was recorded a few times. The chain joins TRBV2 to TRBJ1-2, with 10 bases lining up with TRBD1. Germline V CDR1 and CDR2: SNHLY, FYNNEI. This CDR3 contains 12 residues. V shed 6 bases and J 13 bases; nucleotides not matched to a gene: 8. CDR3 in amino acids: CASSPGTGDGTF. The CDR3 DNA sequence: TGTGCCAGCAGCCCAGGGACAGGGGACGGCACCTTC.

This rearrangement joins TRBV7-2 to TRBJ1-3; 8 bases match TRBD1. The CDR3 length is 18 residues. Germline trimming cut 1 base from V and 3 bases from J; bases unmatched to any gene: 11. CDR1 SGHTA and CDR2 FQGNSA come from the germline V gene. The DNA of the CDR3 is TGTGCCAGCAGCTTAGTGGGTCTCCGGGACAGGCGTGGAAACACCATATATTTT. Amino acids: CASSLVGLRDRRGNTIYF.

A few counts support this clone. V is TRBV7-2 and J is TRBJ1-3; TRBD1 matches at 7 bases. Trimming removed 5 bases from V and 2 bases from J; junction bases left unmatched: 3. This CDR3 has 14 residues. Germline values: CDR1 SGHTA, CDR2 FQGNSA. The CDR3 spells CASSQGQTGNTIYF. The CDR3 DNA reads as TGTGCCAGCAGCCAGGGACAGACTGGAAACACCATATATTTT.

The rearrangement uses TRBV10-3 and TRBJ1-1; unclear D gene. The CDR3 runs to 13 residues. V was pared by 7 bases and J by 5 bases, with 14 bases between. Germline V gene lookup returns CDR1 ENHRY and CDR2 SYGVKD. This chain's CDR3 is CAIKWQTGTEAFF. The CDR3 DNA is TGTGCCATCAAATGGCAGACGGGTACTGAAGCTTTCTTT.

This clone occurred once. V usage is TRBV30 and J usage is TRBJ1-1, with TRBD1 matching 7 bases. This CDR3 region has 13 residues. Germline V CDR1 and CDR2: GTSNPN, SVGIG (reference sequence). Trimming cost V 5 bases and J 0 bases; bases outside gene matches: 3. CDR3 nucleotide sequence: TGTGCCTGGGGGCAGGGGGTGAACACTGAAGCTTTCTTT. Protein: CAWGQGVNTEAFF.

V usage is TRBV27 and J usage is TRBJ1-1, with 7 bases lining up with TRBD1. The V segment lost 2 bases and the J segment 1 base; nucleotides outside the gene matches: 4. The CDR3 has 15 residues. Germline loops: CDR1 MNHEY, CDR2 SMNVEV (reference sequence). The CDR3 loop is CASSLLGQTNTEAFF. CDR3 in DNA: TGTGCCAGCAGTTTACTGGGACAGACGAACACTGAAGCTTTCTTT.

The V and J genes are TRBV5-1 and TRBJ2-1, with TRBD2 matching over 11 bases. Germline CDR1 reads SGHRS; CDR2 reads YFSETQ. J gave up 4 bases and V 1 base, and 7 bases lay outside the gene matches. The CDR3 is 17 amino acids. CDR3 region: CASSLPRGLAEYNEQFF. For the CDR3, the DNA is TGCGCCAGCAGCTTGCCGAGGGGACTAGCGGAATACAATGAGCAGTTCTTC.

DNA for the CDR3: TGTGCCAGCAGTTCACGAGCCCAGACAGGGGACACTGAAGCTTTCTTT. This codes for CASSSRAQTGDTEAFF. V and J are TRBV6-6 and TRBJ1-1; 8 nucleotides match TRBD1. V trimming: 4 bases; J trimming: 3 bases; junction bases outside the gene matches: 10. Germline V gene sequence: CDR1 MNHNY, CDR2 SVGAGI (reference sequence). The CDR3 runs 16 residues.

The rearrangement uses TRBV7-8 and TRBJ1-1, with 10 bases that match TRBD1. Germline values: CDR1 SGHVS, CDR2 FQNEAQ. This CDR3 spans 17 amino acids. The V gene end was trimmed by 7 bases and the J gene end by 4 bases; junction bases not matched to a gene: 15. CDR3 loop: CASTPRGTGAFGTEAFF. CDR3 coding DNA: TGTGCCAGCACGCCGCGGGGGACAGGGGCTTTTGGCACTGAAGCTTTCTTT.

In this sample, this clone turned up once. This chain links TRBV19 with TRBJ1-6; D is unresolved. Germline V gene data show CDR1 as LNHDA and CDR2 as SQIVND (reference sequence). The CDR3 totals 14 residues. V dropped 0 bases and J dropped 7 bases, with 7 bases sitting between them. The CDR3 DNA reads as TGTGCCAGTAGTATAGAGGCGGGGAATTCACCCCTCCACTTT. It encodes CASSIEAGNSPLHF. The full variable domain, completed using reference TRBV19 and TRBJ1-6, is DGGITQSPKYLFRKEGQNVTLSCEQNLNHDAMYWYRQDPGQGLRLIYYSQIVNDFQKGDIAEGYSVSREKKESFPLTVTSAQKNPTAFYLCASSIEAGNSPLHFGNGTRLTVT.

The chain joins TRBV6-6 to TRBJ2-3; D unclear. V was shortened by 0 bases and J by 0 bases, with 10 bases between the two germline ends. The CDR3 loop spans 16 amino acids. CDR1 is MNHNY, CDR2 SVGAGI, per germline (reference sequence). Here the CDR3 DNA reads TGTGCCAGCAGTTACTCTGGTCCCACTAGCACAGATACGCAGTATTTT. It is translated as CASSYSGPTSTDTQYF.

CDR3 loop: CAISELAGGVLTLYEQYF. In nucleotides, the CDR3 is TGTGCCATCAGTGAGCTAGCGGGGGGCGTATTGACTTTGTACGAGCAGTACTTC. V usage is TRBV10-3 and J usage is TRBJ2-7; 11 bases fit TRBD2. Germline values: CDR1 ENHRY, CDR2 SYGVKD. This CDR3 is 18 amino acids long. Trimming removed 2 bases from V and 4 bases from J; junction bases left unmatched: 13.

J is TRBJ2-7 and V is TRBV6-1; D might be TRBD1 (5 bases). This CDR3 spans 14 amino acids. Trimming left V 2 bases short and J 3 bases short, with 11 bases between. In germline, CDR1 is MNHNS, CDR2 SASEGT. CDR3 loop: CASSEFGRDYEQYF. In DNA, the CDR3 is TGTGCCAGCAGTGAATTCGGCAGGGACTACGAGCAGTACTTC.